The 15 T cell receptor beta chains presented below share a single source sample, sequenced in a study of blood T cell repertoires in COVID-19. Clones were read by immunoSEQ multiplex PCR, and TCRdb kept only the in-frame ones, dropping some. The sample yields about 49,000 clones, 65% to 85% seen once. Sequencing was carried out using peripheral blood. The receptors come from a man aged 45-65 years with acute or convalescent COVID-19.

This clone occurred once. This sequence joins TRBV19 and TRBJ1-5, with 8 positions matching TRBD1. Germline V gene sequence: CDR1 LNHDA, CDR2 SQIVND (reference sequence). After removal of 8 bases from V and 3 bases from J, the junction contained 6 bases not matched to a gene. This CDR3 is 14 amino acids long. The CDR3 protein is CASAGQGPNQPQHF. The CDR3, as DNA: TGTGCCAGTGCTGGACAGGGTCCCAATCAGCCCCAGCATTTT.

This clone was counted only a few times. The chain links TRBV18 to TRBJ1-3, with D uncertain. V lost 1 base and J 3 bases, leaving 4 bases between the germline ends. The length of the CDR3 is 13 residues. Germline V gene sequence: CDR1 KGHSH, CDR2 LQKENI. CDR3 bases: TGTGCCAGCTCACCACTCAGTGGAAACACCATATATTTT. Protein: CASSPLSGNTIYF.

The chain employs TRBV7-8 and TRBJ2-2, with 9 bases aligning to TRBD2. The CDR3 consists of 15 residues. Trimming removed 2 bases from V and 6 bases from J; junction bases left unmatched: 4. Germline CDR1 and CDR2: SGHVS and FQNEAQ. The CDR3 region is CASSLTLAGAGELFF. The CDR3 nucleotides are TGTGCCAGCAGCTTAACACTAGCGGGCGCCGGGGAGCTGTTTTTT.

V is TRBV5-1 and J is TRBJ1-2; 9 bases line up with TRBD1. CDR1 is SGHRS and CDR2 is YFSETQ in the germline V gene. This CDR3 is 15 amino acids long. The junction had 7 bases not matched to a gene; V was cut back by 2 bases and J by 5 bases. DNA of the CDR3: TGCGCCAGCAGCTTCACGGGGACAGGGCGATATGGCTACACCTTC. Residues: CASSFTGTGRYGYTF.

The chain uses TRBV29-1 and TRBJ2-1, with TRBD2 as a possible D gene (5 bases). The CDR3 is made up of 13 amino acids. The germline V gene has CDR1 SQVTM and CDR2 ANQGSEA. V lost 3 bases, J lost 0 bases, and 6 bases lay in between. The CDR3, as DNA: TGCAGCGTTGAGCGGGTCTCCTACAATGAGCAGTTCTTC. It is translated as CSVERVSYNEQFF.

The genes are TRBV5-8 and TRBJ1-1, with 9 bases identical to TRBD1. Per the germline V gene, CDR1 is SGHTS and CDR2 is YDEGEE. V shed 3 bases and J 4 bases; nucleotides not matched to a gene: 10. The CDR3 consists of 16 residues. The CDR3 DNA is TGTGCCAGCAGCTGGGCCGCCGGGACAGGGAGCACTGAAGCTTTCTTT. It encodes CASSWAAGTGSTEAFF.

This chain uses TRBV4-1 with TRBJ2-1, with TRBD2 matching over 9 bases. CDR3 length: 16 amino acids. CDR1 is MGHRA and CDR2 is YSYEKL in the germline V gene. Trimming removed 1 base from V and 10 bases from J; junction bases left unmatched: 11. The CDR3 DNA sequence: TGCGCCAGCAGCCAAGCGAGGGGCGGGAGGGCCGGAGAGCAGTTCTTC. Protein sequence: CASSQARGGRAGEQFF.

The rearrangement joins TRBV11-3 to TRBJ2-1, with 7 bases aligning to TRBD1. The junction had 5 bases not matched to a gene; V was cut back by 3 bases and J by 6 bases. Germline lookup yields CDR1 SGHNT and CDR2 YENEEA. The CDR3 length is 14 residues. CDR3 sequence (DNA): TGTGCCAGCAGCTTCCAGGGGGAAGTCAATGAGCAGTTCTTC. Translating gives CASSFQGEVNEQFF.

The chain is built from TRBV28 and TRBJ2-3; TRBD2 agrees at 14 bases. The CDR3 is made up of 16 amino acids. The junction had 8 bases not matched to a gene; V was cut back by 6 bases and J by 6 bases. CDR1 MDHEN and CDR2 SYDVKM come from the germline V gene. CDR3 DNA sequence: TGTGCCAGCAGCCCCGGGACTAGCGGGGGTGTGGATACGCAGTATTTT. Translating it yields CASSPGTSGGVDTQYF.

The J gene is TRBJ2-6, the V gene TRBV7-9; 7 bases agree with TRBD1. The CDR3 loop spans 19 amino acids. The V segment lost 1 base and the J segment 1 base; nucleotides outside the gene matches: 10. CDR1 is SEHNR and CDR2 is FQNEAQ in the germline V gene (reference sequence). As DNA, the CDR3 is TGTGCCAGCAGCTTAGTTGGGATGACAGGGATGTCTGGGGCCAACGTCCTGACTTTC. It yields the protein CASSLVGMTGMSGANVLTF.

This chain joins TRBV19 and TRBJ1-2, with TRBD1 matching 8 bases. The V gene end was trimmed by 3 bases and the J gene end by 7 bases; junction bases not matched to a gene: 7. The CDR3 sequence is 14 residues long. The V gene's germline CDR1 is LNHDA and CDR2 SQIVND (reference sequence). CDR3 residues: CASSIQGASGGYTF. For the CDR3, the DNA is TGTGCCAGTAGTATTCAGGGGGCATCGGGTGGCTACACCTTC.

This rearrangement joins TRBV6-6 to TRBJ1-5, with D hard to call. The CDR3 consists of 17 residues. Germline V CDR1 and CDR2: MNHNY, SVGAGI (reference sequence). Deletions cut 5 bases from V and 0 bases from J, with 17 bases between. The CDR3 nucleotides are TGTGCCAGCAGTCCAGTGGGAGGGCCCTATAGCAATCAGCCCCAGCATTTT. This translates into CASSPVGGPYSNQPQHF.

The chain combines TRBV19 with TRBJ1-1; perhaps TRBD1 as D (6 bases). The ends were cut back, 9 bases at V and 5 bases at J, with 16 bases in the middle. Germline V gene lookup returns CDR1 LNHDA and CDR2 SQIVND (reference sequence). This CDR3 region has 13 residues. The chain's CDR3 is CASRGQTGTEAFF. CDR3 coding DNA: TGTGCCAGCAGAGGACAGACGGGGACTGAAGCTTTCTTT. The entire variable domain, with the rest obtained from reference TRBV19 and TRBJ1-1, is as follows: DGGITQSPKYLFRKEGQNVTLSCEQNLNHDAMYWYRQDPGQGLRLIYYSQIVNDFQKGDIAEGYSVSREKKESFPLTVTSAQKNPTAFYLCASRGQTGTEAFFGQGTRLTVV.

This chain uses TRBV2 with TRBJ1-6, with unresolved D. The germline V and J ends were trimmed by 7 bases and 3 bases, with 7 bases remaining between them. The germline gives CDR1 SNHLY, CDR2 FYNNEI. The CDR3 runs 13 residues. The CDR3 protein is CASTENYNSPLHF. The CDR3 bases are TGTGCCAGCACCGAGAACTATAATTCACCCCTCCACTTT.

The J gene is TRBJ1-6, the V gene TRBV10-3, with TRBD1 matching over 7 bases. V gave up 6 bases and J gave up 7 bases; unmatched junction bases: 6. The CDR3 contains 14 residues. Germline V gene lookup returns CDR1 ENHRY and CDR2 SYGVKD. The CDR3 DNA sequence: TGTGCCATCAGCGGACAGGAGGGGAATTCACCCCTCCACTTT. Encoded protein: CAISGQEGNSPLHF.